What follows are 12 T cell receptor beta chains derived from one specimen sequenced in a study of shared clonotypes between healthy human individuals. Libraries were prepared by immunoSEQ multiplex PCR; TCRdb keeps only in-frame clonotypes and omits some of them. The table lists under 1,100,000 clones, around 78% of them singletons, with roughly 0.55% in the top ten. Input material: memory CD4+ T cells from PBMCs. The sample's subset: CD45RA-negative fraction. The receptors here all came from a man aged 18 to 30 in good health. Some clones in this sample may be carry-over from other donors' samples.

V and J are TRBV19 and TRBJ1-2, with D perhaps TRBD1 (5 bases). Germline CDR1 is LNHDA and CDR2 is SQIVND (reference sequence). CDR3 length equals 13 residues. V lost 7 bases, J lost 6 bases, and 15 bases lay in between. CDR3 nucleotides: TGTGCCAGTAACCCGACCCGGGGGAATGGCTACACCTTC. The encoded protein is CASNPTRGNGYTF.

The V gene is TRBV7-2, the J gene TRBJ2-1; TRBD2 matches at 13 bases. V lost 5 bases to trimming and J lost 12 bases; unmatched junction nucleotides: 7. This CDR3 is built from 14 residues. Looked up from germline, CDR1 is SGHTA and CDR2 is FQGNSA. The chain's CDR3 is CASSNGLAGVRQFF. In nucleotides, the CDR3 is TGTGCCAGCAGCAACGGACTAGCGGGAGTTAGGCAGTTCTTC.

This clone was seen a few times. The chain is built from TRBV11-2 and TRBJ2-5; a weak D match, TRBD1 (5 bases). The CDR3 extends over 16 amino acids. Trimming shortened V by 0 bases and J by 7 bases, and 18 bases separated the two germline ends. Germline loops: CDR1 SGHAT, CDR2 FQNNGV. The CDR3 DNA is TGTGCCAGCAGCTTAGAATTGGGGCTCTCCCTGGGGACCCAGTACTTC. Translating gives CASSLELGLSLGTQYF.

The chain recombines TRBV19 with TRBJ1-4, with TRBD1 matching 9 bases. J was trimmed by 4 bases and V by 4 bases; bases with no gene match: 1. CDR1 is LNHDA, CDR2 SQIVND, per germline (reference sequence). The CDR3 loop spans 14 amino acids. The CDR3 DNA reads TGTGCCAGTAGTACGGACAGGGGTAATGAAAAACTGTTTTTT. It specifies CASSTDRGNEKLFF.

The CDR3 loop is CASSGDRGAWGYTF. The CDR3 DNA reads TGTGCCAGCAGCGGCGACAGGGGGGCCTGGGGCTACACCTTC. This rearrangement joins TRBV6-6 to TRBJ1-2; TRBD1 aligns across 9 bases. CDR1 is MNHNY and CDR2 is SVGAGI in the germline V gene (reference sequence). This CDR3 region has 14 residues. V shed 6 bases and J 8 bases; nucleotides not matched to a gene: 10.

This clone showed up many times. This chain connects TRBV5-6 to TRBJ2-7; D unresolved. V was clipped by 3 bases and J by 0 bases, with 25 bases between them. Germline V gene sequence: CDR1 SGHDT, CDR2 YYEEEE. The CDR3 loop spans 19 amino acids. CDR3 sequence: CASSSRWVVTSKSSYEQYF. CDR3 coding DNA: TGTGCCAGCAGCTCCCGGTGGGTTGTGACCTCTAAGAGCTCCTACGAGCAGTACTTC.

The rearrangement links TRBV30 to TRBJ2-7; 7 bases line up with TRBD1. Germline V gives CDR1 GTSNPN, CDR2 SVGIG (reference sequence). The CDR3 has 13 residues. V lost 3 bases to trimming and J lost 6 bases; unmatched junction nucleotides: 8. This CDR3 reads CAWSDRVTSEQYF. CDR3 nucleotides: TGTGCCTGGAGCGACAGGGTTACGAGCGAGCAGTACTTC. Filled out from reference TRBV30 and TRBJ2-7, the complete variable domain reads SQTIHQWPATLVQPVGSPLSLECTVEGTSNPNLYWYRQAAGRGLQLLFYSVGIGQISSEVPQNLSASRPQDRQFILSSKKLLLSDSGFYLCAWSDRVTSEQYFGPGTRLTVT.

The CDR3 sequence: CASSYVPTEGYTF. DNA of the CDR3: TGTGCCAGCAGCTACGTCCCCACGGAGGGCTACACCTTC. The chain uses TRBV2 and TRBJ1-2; D is unresolved. V lost 6 bases and J 8 bases, leaving 16 bases between the germline ends. The CDR3 covers 13 residues. The germline V gene has CDR1 SNHLY and CDR2 FYNNEI.

The chain recombines TRBV5-6 with TRBJ1-3, with D perhaps TRBD1 (5 bases). The CDR3 sequence is 17 residues long. Trimming left V 1 base short and J 0 bases short, with 14 bases between. Germline loops: CDR1 SGHDT, CDR2 YYEEEE. CDR3 protein: CASSLQRGIYSGNTIYF. In DNA, the CDR3 is TGTGCCAGCAGCTTGCAGCGGGGCATTTACTCTGGAAACACCATATATTTT.

CDR3: CASSLGPGTGGYEQYF. The CDR3 DNA follows: TGTGCCAGCAGCTTGGGGCCCGGGACAGGGGGCTACGAGCAGTACTTC. This chain connects TRBV5-4 to TRBJ2-7; TRBD1 agrees at 11 bases. Germline V gene data show CDR1 as SGHNT and CDR2 as YYREEE (reference sequence). Trimming removed 0 bases from V and 3 bases from J; junction bases left unmatched: 5. The CDR3 contains 16 residues.

V usage is TRBV2 and J usage is TRBJ2-3; D is perhaps TRBD2 (5 bases). Germline CDR1 reads SNHLY; CDR2 reads FYNNEI. V lost 6 bases, J lost 1 base, and 11 bases lay in between. The CDR3 is 14 residues long. The CDR3 bases are TGTGCCAGCAGCCATCGGACTCGCACAGATACGCAGTATTTT. Translating it yields CASSHRTRTDTQYF. Full variable domain (missing parts from reference TRBV2 and TRBJ2-3): EPEVTQTPSHQVTQMGQEVILRCVPISNHLYFYWYRQILGQKVEFLVSFYNNEISEKSEIFDDQFSVERPDGSNFTLKIRSTKLEDSAMYFCASSHRTRTDTQYFGPGTRLTVL.

The chain combines TRBV2 with TRBJ2-7, with TRBD1 identical over 9 bases. From germline, CDR1 is SNHLY and CDR2 FYNNEI. V lost 4 bases, J lost 0 bases, and 7 bases stayed unmatched. The CDR3 runs to 16 residues. CDR3 bases: TGTGCCAGCAGTGGGACAGGGGCCCTTAGCTCCTACGAGCAGTACTTC. It translates to CASSGTGALSSYEQYF.